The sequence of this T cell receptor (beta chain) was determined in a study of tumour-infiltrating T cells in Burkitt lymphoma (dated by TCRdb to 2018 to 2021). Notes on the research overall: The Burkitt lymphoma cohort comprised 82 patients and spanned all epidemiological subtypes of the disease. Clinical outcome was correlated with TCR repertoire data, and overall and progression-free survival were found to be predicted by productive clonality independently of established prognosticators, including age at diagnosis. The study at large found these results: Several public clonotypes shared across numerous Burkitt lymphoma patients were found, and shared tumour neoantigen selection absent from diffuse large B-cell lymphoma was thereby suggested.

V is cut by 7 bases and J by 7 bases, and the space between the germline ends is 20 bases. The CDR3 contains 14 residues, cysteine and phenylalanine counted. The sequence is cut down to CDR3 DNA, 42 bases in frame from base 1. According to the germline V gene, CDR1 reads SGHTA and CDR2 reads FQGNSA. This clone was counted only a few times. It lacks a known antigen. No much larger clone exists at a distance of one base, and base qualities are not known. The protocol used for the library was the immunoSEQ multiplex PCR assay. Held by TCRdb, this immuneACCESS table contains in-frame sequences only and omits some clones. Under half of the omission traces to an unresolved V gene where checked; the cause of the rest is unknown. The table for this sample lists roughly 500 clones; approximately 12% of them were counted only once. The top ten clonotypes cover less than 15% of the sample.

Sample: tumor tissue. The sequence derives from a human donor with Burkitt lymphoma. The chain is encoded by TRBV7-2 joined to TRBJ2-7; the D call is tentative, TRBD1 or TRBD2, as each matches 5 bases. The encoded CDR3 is CASTPRASWGEQYF. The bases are TGTGCCAGCACCCCGAGGGCTTCATGGGGGGAGCAGTACTTC.